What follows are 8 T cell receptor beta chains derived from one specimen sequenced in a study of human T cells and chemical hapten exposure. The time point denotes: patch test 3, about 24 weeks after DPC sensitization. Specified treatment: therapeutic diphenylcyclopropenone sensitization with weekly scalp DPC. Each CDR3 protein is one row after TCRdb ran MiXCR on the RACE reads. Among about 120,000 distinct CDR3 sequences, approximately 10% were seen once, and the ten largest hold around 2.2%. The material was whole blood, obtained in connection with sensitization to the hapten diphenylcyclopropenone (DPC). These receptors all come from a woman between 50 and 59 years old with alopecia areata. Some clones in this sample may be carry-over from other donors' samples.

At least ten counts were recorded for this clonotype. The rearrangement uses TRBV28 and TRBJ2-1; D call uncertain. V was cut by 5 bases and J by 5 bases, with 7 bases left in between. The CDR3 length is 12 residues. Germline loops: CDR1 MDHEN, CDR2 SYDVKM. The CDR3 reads CASSTVDNEQFF. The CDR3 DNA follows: TGTGCCAGCAGTACAGTAGACAATGAGCAGTTCTTC.

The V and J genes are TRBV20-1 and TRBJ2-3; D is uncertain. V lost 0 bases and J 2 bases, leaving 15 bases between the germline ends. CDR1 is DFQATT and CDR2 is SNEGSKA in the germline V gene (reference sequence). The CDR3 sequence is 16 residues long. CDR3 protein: CSAREVKGRFTDTQYF. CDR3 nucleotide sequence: TGCAGTGCTAGAGAGGTTAAAGGACGGTTCACAGATACGCAGTATTTT.

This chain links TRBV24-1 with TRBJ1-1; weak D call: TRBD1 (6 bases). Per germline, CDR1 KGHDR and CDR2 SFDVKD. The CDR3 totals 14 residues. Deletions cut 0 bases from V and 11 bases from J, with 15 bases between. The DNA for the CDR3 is TGTGCCACCAGTGATTTGTTTAGGGGGGTCGCGGCTTTCTTT. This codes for CATSDLFRGVAAFF.

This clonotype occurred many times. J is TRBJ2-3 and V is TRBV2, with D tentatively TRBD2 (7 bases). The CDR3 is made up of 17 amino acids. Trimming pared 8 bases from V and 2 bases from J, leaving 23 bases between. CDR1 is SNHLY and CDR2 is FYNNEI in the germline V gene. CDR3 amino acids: CASAKGGAPLNTDTQYF. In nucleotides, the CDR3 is TGTGCCAGCGCGAAGGGGGGGGCCCCCTTAAACACAGATACGCAGTATTTT.

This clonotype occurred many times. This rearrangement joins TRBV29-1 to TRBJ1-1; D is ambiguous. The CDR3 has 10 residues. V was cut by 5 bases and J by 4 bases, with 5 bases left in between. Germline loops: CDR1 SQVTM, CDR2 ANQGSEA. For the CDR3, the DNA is TGCAGCGTTTACCTCACTGAAGCTTTCTTT. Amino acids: CSVYLTEAFF. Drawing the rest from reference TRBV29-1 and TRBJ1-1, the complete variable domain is SAVISQKPSRDICQRGTSLTIQCQVDSQVTMMFWYRQQPGQSLTLIATANQGSEATYESGFVIDKFPISRPNLTFSTLTVSNMSPEDSSIYLCSVYLTEAFFGQGTRLTVV.

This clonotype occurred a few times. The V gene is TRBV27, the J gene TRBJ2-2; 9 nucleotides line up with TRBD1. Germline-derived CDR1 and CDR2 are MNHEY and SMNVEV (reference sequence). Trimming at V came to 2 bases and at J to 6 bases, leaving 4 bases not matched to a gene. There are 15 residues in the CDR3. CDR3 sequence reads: CASSLEGQGSGELFF. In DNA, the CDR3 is TGTGCCAGCAGTTTAGAGGGACAGGGCTCCGGGGAGCTGTTTTTT.

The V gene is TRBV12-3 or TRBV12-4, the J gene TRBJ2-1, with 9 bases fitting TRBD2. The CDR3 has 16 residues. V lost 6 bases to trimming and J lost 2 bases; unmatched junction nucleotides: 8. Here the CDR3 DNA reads TGTGCCAGCAGACGGAGCGGGGGGCAACCCTACAATGAGCAGTTCTTC. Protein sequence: CASRRSGGQPYNEQFF.

CDR3 loop: CAVGQGDNQPQHF. For the CDR3, the DNA is TGTGCCGTCGGACAGGGCGACAATCAGCCCCAGCATTTT. V usage is TRBV10-3 and J usage is TRBJ1-5, with 8 bases matching TRBD1. CDR1 and CDR2 (germline): ENHRY, SYGVKD. The CDR3 loop spans 13 amino acids. V lost 11 bases to trimming and J lost 3 bases; unmatched junction nucleotides: 6.